This is a list of T cell receptor beta chains from one sample in a study of cytomegalovirus exposure and HLA in healthy donors. The repertoire was sequenced with immunoSEQ multiplex PCR; TCRdb's copy has only in-frame clones and lacks some. The specimen's table records roughly 80,000 clones. Material for sequencing was PBMCs. These receptors were obtained from a girl under 18 in good health and CMV-seropositive. CDR3s include the opening cysteine and the closing phenylalanine or tryptophan.

v_call cdr3_aa
TRBV6-5 CASRPRGAVTGELFF
TRBV28 CASSVTRSGENRDTQYF
TRBV4-2 CASSQVEPPRGALDEQYF
TRBV7-2 CASSSGLNKQYF
TRBV18 CASSPVGSTDTQYF
TRBV28 CASSQAGGGTDTQYF
TRBV6-7 CASSRDRKDFF
TRBV29-1 CSVASSEQFF
TRBV30 CAWSPGQGSRGYTF
TRBV27 CASSFQNSPLHF
TRBV6-1 CASSAIQGARGTDTQYF
TRBV5-1 CASSPRALTNTEAFF
TRBV5-1 CASSSRPLGGPDGYTF
TRBV5-1 CASHESSGGYTF
TRBV5-1 CASSPGWGDNEQFF
TRBV7-6 CASSLDRVQPQHF
TRBV5-4 CASSLLPAGGTDTQYF
TRBV7-6 CASSYQLANTEDFF
TRBV4-3 CASSPWMTSTDTQYF
TRBV14 CASSREPGTGNGCTF
TRBV28 CASSRTAFGELFF
TRBV4-1 CASSQVTGMGRDLHF
TRBV28 CASSLLNSNQPQHF
TRBV30 CAWGDRGDTEAFF
TRBV19 CASSIGLDTQYF
TRBV4-3 CASSQDWTPQETQYF
TRBV19 CASSIGTGSSGELFF
TRBV5-1 CASSLAGEADTQYF
TRBV18 CASSPGTGSTGELFF
TRBV7-2 CASTPLQRGETQYF
TRBV6-1 CASSGDRGRSPLHF
TRBV11-1 CASSLDSRADTQYF
TRBV4-1 CASSRSPGTSQETQYF
TRBV5-6 CASSPFLSTEAFF
TRBV18 CASSPRLAGIYNEQFF
TRBV18 CASSPGSDQPQHF
TRBV29-1 CSAMEGGTEAFF
TRBV4-3 CASSQDRAGGFTYYEQYF
TRBV5-4 CASSLSGRGNSPLHF
TRBV18 CASSRTSGVYNEQFF